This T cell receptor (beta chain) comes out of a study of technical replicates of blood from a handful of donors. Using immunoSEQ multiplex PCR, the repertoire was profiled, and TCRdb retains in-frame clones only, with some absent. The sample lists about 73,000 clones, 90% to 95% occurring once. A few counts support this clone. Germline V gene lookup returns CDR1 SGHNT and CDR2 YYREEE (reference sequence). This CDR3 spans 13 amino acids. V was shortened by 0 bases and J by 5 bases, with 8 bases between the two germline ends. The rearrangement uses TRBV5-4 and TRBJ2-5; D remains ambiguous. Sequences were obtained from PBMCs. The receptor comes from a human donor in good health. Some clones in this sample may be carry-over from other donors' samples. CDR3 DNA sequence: TGTGCCAGCAGCTTGGGACTGTCGGAGACCCAGTACTTC. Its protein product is CASSLGLSETQYF.